Listed below are T cell receptor beta chains from one sample, sequenced in a study of shared clonotypes between healthy human individuals. Sequencing used immunoSEQ multiplex PCR; TCRdb keeps in-frame clones, though not all of them. The sample has hundreds of thousands of clones, 92% seen once. What was sequenced was naive CD8+ T cells sorted from blood. Every receptor here comes from a man aged 30 to 45 in good health. Each CDR3 is given with its conserved first and last residue. The size of a clone is reported for some rows only, either as once, few or many, or as a class for expanded clones.

CDR3 | V | size | J
CASSLDPGRDDEQYF | TRBV5-4 | - | TRBJ2-7
CASSGGSGSDTQYF | TRBV9 | - | TRBJ2-3
CASSPGPGLAGGPVGELFF | TRBV19 | - | TRBJ2-2
CASSFGQGRPQPQHF | TRBV7-9 | - | TRBJ1-5
CASSFEGPGQYF | TRBV11-2 | once | TRBJ2-3
CASSSSGRYDKNIQYF | TRBV7-2 | - | TRBJ2-4
CASSNQGRFSTNEKLFF | TRBV5-1 | once | TRBJ1-4
CASSSFLAGAPNEQFF | TRBV7-6 | - | TRBJ2-1
CASSLVHYEQYF | TRBV11-2 | - | TRBJ2-7
CASSYGGLSYNEQFF | TRBV6-5 | - | TRBJ2-1
CASSSTPSGQGSRNTEAFF | TRBV7-7 | - | TRBJ1-1
CASSRRPEAEQYF | TRBV14 | once | TRBJ2-7
CASSLWGQTGDSTDTQYF | TRBV27 | - | TRBJ2-3
CASSEYLASSYEQYF | TRBV6-1 | - | TRBJ2-7
CASHEGTVTDTQYF | TRBV2 | - | TRBJ2-3
CASSEGIAGGWFF | TRBV6-1 | once | TRBJ2-1
CASSPDLQGSGGYTF | TRBV27 | - | TRBJ1-2
CASSLAATSGRGYEQYF | TRBV5-1 | - | TRBJ2-7